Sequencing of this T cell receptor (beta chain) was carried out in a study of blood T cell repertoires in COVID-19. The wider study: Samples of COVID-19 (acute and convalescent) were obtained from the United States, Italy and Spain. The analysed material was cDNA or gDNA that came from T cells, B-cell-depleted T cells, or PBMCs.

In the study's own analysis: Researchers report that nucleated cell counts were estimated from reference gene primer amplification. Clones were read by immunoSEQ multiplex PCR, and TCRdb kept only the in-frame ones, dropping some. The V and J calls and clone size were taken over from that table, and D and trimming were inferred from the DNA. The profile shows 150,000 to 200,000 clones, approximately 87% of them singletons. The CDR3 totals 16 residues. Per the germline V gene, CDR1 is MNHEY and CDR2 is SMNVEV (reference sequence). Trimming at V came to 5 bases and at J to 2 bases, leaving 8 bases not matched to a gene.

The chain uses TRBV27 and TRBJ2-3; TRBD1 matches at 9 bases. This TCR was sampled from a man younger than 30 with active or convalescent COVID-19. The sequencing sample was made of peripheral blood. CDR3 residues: CASSRGQGRYTDTQYF. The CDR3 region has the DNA TGTGCCAGCAGTCGGGGACAGGGAAGGTACACAGATACGCAGTATTTT.